This TCR beta chain originates from a study of graft-versus-host responses after intestinal transplantation. Study-wide results and caveats: Peak GvH clone levels in circulation were associated with early post-transplant HvG declines. Ileal or blood samples showed some GvH clones first, and such clones were also found in recipient marrow.

Sequenced by immunoSEQ multiplex PCR; TCRdb stores in-frame clones only, minus some. The sample comprises fewer than 120,000 clones, about 94% of which are singletons, and 0.4% to 0.55% rests with the top ten. Germline V lookup: CDR1 SGHAT, CDR2 FQNNGV. V trimming: 3 bases; J trimming: 4 bases; junction bases outside the gene matches: 1. The CDR3 is 13 amino acids. Comment on this clone: Its antigen remains unidentified.

The rearrangement uses TRBV11-2 and TRBJ2-7; 9 bases align to TRBD2. The origin of this receptor is a human donor who received an intestinal transplant. The sample in question was unstimulated CD8+ T cells sorted from spleen or lymph node cells, obtained before intestinal transplant. In DNA form, the CDR3 reads TGTGCCAGCAGCTTTAGCGGGAGTTACGAGCAGTACTTC. Translated: CASSFSGSYEQYF. The variable domain in full, with the rest retrieved from reference TRBV11-2 and TRBJ2-7, is EAGVAQSPRYKIIEKRQSVAFWCNPISGHATLYWYQQILGQGPKLLIQFQNNGVVDDSQLPKDRFSAERLKGVDSTLKIQPAKLEDSAVYLCASSFSGSYEQYFGPGTRLTVT.